Sequencing of this T cell receptor beta chain was carried out in a study of blood T cell repertoires in COVID-19. This table comes from immunoSEQ multiplex PCR, and its TCRdb copy is limited to in-frame clones, with some not included. The sample gives some 350,000 clones, 80% to 90% of which show up once; under 4% is in the top ten. In its sample, this clone was seen once. V shed 4 bases and J 1 base; nucleotides not matched to a gene: 5. The CDR3 totals 15 residues. CDR1 SGHRS and CDR2 YFSETQ come from the germline V gene. J is TRBJ2-3 and V is TRBV5-1, with 8 positions matching TRBD2. This clonotype was obtained from a woman aged 25-40 years with COVID-19, enrolled during active disease. Sequencing was done on a sample of peripheral blood. This CDR3 is CASSRGGRGTDTQYF. The CDR3 DNA sequence: TGCGCCAGCAGCCGGGGGGGACGGGGCACAGATACGCAGTATTTT.